This is a list of T cell receptor beta chains from one sample in a study of radiotherapy plus CTLA-4 blockade in lung cancer. Clones were sequenced by immunoSEQ multiplex PCR, and TCRdb holds only the in-frame ones, with some missing. The sample lists about 70,000 clones, 76% occurring once. The specimen was peripheral blood, collected from a patient treated with radiotherapy plus ipilimumab. These TCRs come from a human donor with non-small cell lung cancer whose response to radiotherapy plus ipilimumab could not be evaluated. Some clones in this sample may be carry-over from other donors' samples. Each CDR3 is given with its conserved first and last residue. Fields, in order: J gene, clone size, V gene, D gene, CDR3 protein, CDR3 DNA. A D gene is named only where the DNA matches it firmly. Only part of the rows carry a size: once, few, many, or a class if the clone is expanded.

TRBJ1-2 - TRBV28 - CASSTGDGYTF TGTGCCAGCAGTACCGGAGACGGCTACACCTTC
TRBJ1-1 - TRBV5-6 - CASSFPTGNTEAFF TGTGCCAGCAGCTTCCCGACAGGGAACACTGAAGCTTTCTTT
TRBJ1-2 - TRBV6-6 TRBD1 CASSTGGADYGYTF TGTGCCAGCAGTACAGGGGGCGCCGATTATGGCTACACCTTC
TRBJ1-1 once TRBV5-6 TRBD1 CASSLGRGLTEAFF TGTGCCAGCAGCTTGGGGAGGGGGCTCACTGAAGCTTTCTTT
TRBJ1-5 few TRBV19 TRBD1 CASSVKQGAFGYSNQPQHF TGTGCCAGTAGTGTCAAACAGGGGGCCTTTGGATATAGCAATCAGCCCCAGCATTTT
TRBJ1-2 - TRBV19 TRBD1 CASSKVQGGDYYGYTF TGTGCCAGTAGTAAGGTGCAGGGGGGAGACTACTATGGCTACACCTTC
TRBJ1-1 - TRBV9 TRBD1 CASRRTGTGAGEAFF TGTGCCAGCAGGCGGACCGGGACAGGGGCAGGAGAAGCTTTCTTT
TRBJ2-3 - TRBV28 TRBD2 CASTPGLAGGPTDTQYF TGTGCCAGCACCCCGGGACTAGCGGGGGGACCCACAGATACGCAGTATTTT
TRBJ2-1 - TRBV11-2 TRBD1 CASSSGQVQFF TGTGCCAGCAGCTCCGGACAGGTGCAGTTCTTC
TRBJ2-3 - TRBV19 - CASSMEPQADTQYF TGTGCCAGTAGTATGGAACCGCAGGCAGATACGCAGTATTTT
TRBJ2-7 - TRBV5-1 - CASSLASGQRAYEQYF TGCGCCAGCAGCTTGGCCTCGGGTCAGAGGGCCTACGAGCAGTACTTC
TRBJ1-4 - TRBV6-6 - CASSVTVFGEKLFF TGTGCCAGCAGTGTGACAGTCTTTGGTGAAAAACTGTTTTTT
TRBJ2-7 - TRBV7-2 - CASSLPGRPTYEQYF TGTGCCAGCAGCCTACCGGGAAGGCCAACCTACGAGCAGTACTTC
TRBJ2-3 - TRBV2 - CAGNPSRGTDTQYF TGTGCCGGCAATCCATCGAGGGGCACAGATACGCAGTATTTT
TRBJ2-5 - TRBV13 TRBD1 CASSPTGQAQETQYF TGTGCCAGCAGCCCGACCGGACAGGCCCAAGAGACCCAGTACTTC
TRBJ2-1 few TRBV11-2 - CASTQLGAGTNEQFF TGTGCCAGCACCCAACTAGGGGCGGGGACCAATGAGCAGTTCTTC
TRBJ2-7 - TRBV9 - CASSVGAGVSYEQYF TGTGCCAGCAGCGTAGGGGCAGGGGTCTCCTACGAGCAGTACTTC
TRBJ2-1 once TRBV7-2 - CASSLDGTPFNEQFF TGTGCCAGCAGCTTAGATGGGACTCCATTCAATGAGCAGTTCTTC
TRBJ2-5 once TRBV5-1 TRBD2 CASSLSLAGDSHQETQYF TGCGCCAGCAGCTTGAGTCTAGCGGGGGACTCTCACCAAGAGACCCAGTACTTC
TRBJ2-2 - TRBV18 TRBD1 CASSPLGQAGSGVTGELFF TGTGCCAGCTCACCGTTAGGACAGGCGGGCTCTGGCGTCACCGGGGAGCTGTTTTTT
TRBJ2-7 - TRBV6-5 TRBD2 CASSSTSGGEQYF TGTGCCAGCAGTTCGACTAGCGGGGGCGAGCAGTACTTC
TRBJ1-2 once TRBV5-1 TRBD1 CASSLDPGTGTYGYTF TGCGCCAGCAGCTTGGACCCCGGGACAGGGACCTATGGCTACACCTTC
TRBJ1-6 - TRBV6-1 - CASSEVQGDSPLHF TGTGCCAGCAGTGAAGTTCAGGGCGACTCACCCCTCCACTTT
TRBJ2-7 - TRBV28 TRBD1 CASSPPSGQGTDEQYF TGTGCCAGCAGCCCTCCCTCCGGACAGGGGACGGACGAGCAGTACTTC
TRBJ1-5 - TRBV4-1 - CASSQDMGRTHQPQHF TGCGCCAGCAGCCAAGATATGGGCAGGACACACCAGCCCCAGCATTTT
TRBJ1-5 few TRBV27 - CASSYRPEGNQPQHF TGTGCCAGCAGCTATAGGCCTGAGGGCAATCAGCCCCAGCATTTT
TRBJ2-3 few TRBV28 TRBD2 CASSLSLAGGPADTQYF TGTGCCAGCAGTTTATCACTAGCGGGGGGGCCGGCAGATACGCAGTATTTT
TRBJ1-4 - TRBV5-1 - CASSPGSATNEKLFF TGCGCCAGCAGCCCCGGTAGTGCAACTAATGAAAAACTGTTTTTT
TRBJ1-4 few TRBV19 TRBD1 CASRPLTGGQTNEKLFF TGTGCCAGTAGACCTCTTACAGGGGGCCAGACTAATGAAAAACTGTTTTTT
TRBJ1-2 - TRBV5-1 TRBD1 CASSSGTGAGNYGYTF TGCGCCAGCAGCTCCGGGACAGGGGCCGGAAACTATGGCTACACCTTC
TRBJ1-5 - TRBV28 - CASREIQGQPQHF TGTGCCAGCAGGGAAATTCAGGGACAGCCCCAGCATTTT
TRBJ2-7 few TRBV6-1 TRBD2 CASVKAGAISYEQYF TGTGCCAGCGTTAAAGCGGGGGCCATTTCCTACGAGCAGTACTTC
TRBJ1-2 - TRBV4-1 - CASSPRLGGDWGGYTF TGCGCCAGCAGCCCTCGTCTGGGAGGGGACTGGGGTGGCTACACCTTC
TRBJ1-5 - TRBV11-3 TRBD1 CASSLEWDRYQPQHF TGTGCCAGCAGCTTAGAATGGGACAGATATCAGCCCCAGCATTTT
TRBJ1-3 - TRBV5-1 - CASSLATKEDTIYF TGCGCCAGCAGCTTGGCGACAAAGGAGGACACCATATATTTT
TRBJ2-1 - TRBV5-1 - CASSLSGQNNEQFF TGCGCCAGCAGCTTGAGTGGACAGAACAATGAGCAGTTCTTC
TRBJ1-1 - TRBV5-1 - CASSLVSGSRATEAFF TGCGCCAGCAGCTTGGTTTCGGGGTCGCGGGCCACTGAAGCTTTCTTT
TRBJ2-3 - TRBV7-2 TRBD1 CASSGQVGATDTQYF TGTGCCAGCAGCGGACAGGTAGGGGCGACAGATACGCAGTATTTT
TRBJ1-4 - TRBV7-2 - CASSHRVPLRSTNEKLFF TGTGCCAGCAGCCACCGGGTCCCTCTGCGATCAACTAATGAAAAACTGTTTTTT
TRBJ1-4 - TRBV5-1 - CASSLVRTAATNEKLFF TGCGCCAGCAGCTTGGTCAGGACAGCCGCAACTAATGAAAAACTGTTTTTT
TRBJ2-1 - TRBV5-1 TRBD2 CASSYLSAGGPFNEQFF TGCGCCAGCAGCTACCTGAGCGCGGGGGGGCCATTTAATGAGCAGTTCTTC
TRBJ1-2 once TRBV28 TRBD1 CASSVLTGESNYGYTF TGTGCCAGCAGTGTTCTGACAGGGGAGTCGAACTATGGCTACACCTTC
TRBJ1-4 once TRBV4-1 - CASSGEGVGVKKLFF TGCGCCAGCAGCGGCGAGGGGGTGGGTGTCAAAAAACTGTTTTTT
TRBJ1-5 - TRBV15 - CATSRGRYSNQPQHF TGTGCCACCAGCAGGGGGCGGTATAGCAATCAGCCCCAGCATTTT
TRBJ1-4 - TRBV5-1 - CASSLEGREDEKLFF TGCGCCAGCAGCTTGGAGGGCAGGGAGGACGAAAAACTGTTTTTT
TRBJ2-5 once TRBV11-1 - CASSSLQGTQYF TGTGCCAGCAGCTCCCTCCAGGGGACCCAGTACTTC
TRBJ2-7 - TRBV7-8 TRBD1 CASSLYPDRVGAYEQYF TGTGCCAGCAGCTTATACCCCGACAGGGTAGGGGCCTACGAGCAGTACTTC
TRBJ2-1 - TRBV7-9 - CASSLERESREQFF TGTGCCAGCAGCTTAGAGAGGGAGTCGAGGGAGCAGTTCTTC
TRBJ2-6 - TRBV6-1 - CASSEQGWGSGANVLTF TGTGCCAGCAGTGAACAGGGGTGGGGGTCTGGGGCCAACGTCCTGACTTTC
TRBJ1-1 once TRBV19 - CASSPRDSRNTEAFF TGTGCCAGTAGTCCCCGGGACTCTCGGAACACTGAAGCTTTCTTT
TRBJ2-7 - TRBV18 TRBD2 CASSPGGGAPYEQYF TGTGCCAGCTCACCGGGCGGGGGGGCCCCATACGAGCAGTACTTC
TRBJ2-7 - TRBV2 - CASSQDTYYEQYF TGTGCCAGCTCGCAGGACACGTACTACGAGCAGTACTTC